Listed here are 2 T cell receptor beta chains from one sample, sequenced in a study of Ad26.COV2.S vaccination and SARS-CoV-2 variants. Described treatment: about 20 received Ad26.COV2.S at low or high dose, single or two shots; several received placebo; per-sample allocation not given. After the first vaccine or placebo injection, samples were drawn on day 63. Using immunoSEQ multiplex PCR, the repertoire was profiled, and TCRdb retains in-frame clones only, with some absent. The sample carries hundreds of thousands of clones, 80% to 90% recorded once. The sample was peripheral blood, taken in a trial of Ad26.COV2.S vaccine versus placebo. These receptors were obtained from a person between 18 and 65 years old who received the Ad26.COV2.S COVID-19 vaccine or a placebo.

V is TRBV7-9 and J is TRBJ2-7; 8 nucleotides line up with TRBD2. The V gene's germline CDR1 is SEHNR and CDR2 FQNEAQ (reference sequence). The CDR3 loop spans 14 amino acids. V trimming: 5 bases; J trimming: 4 bases; junction bases outside the gene matches: 7. CDR3 region: CASSLLGTSYEQYF. CDR3 DNA sequence: TGTGCCAGCAGCCTCCTCGGGACTAGTTACGAGCAGTACTTC. Drawing the rest from reference TRBV7-9 and TRBJ2-7, the complete variable domain is DTGVSQNPRHKITKRGQNVTFRCDPISEHNRLYWYRQTLGQGPEFLTYFQNEAQLEKSRLLSDRFSAERPKGSFSTLEIQRTEQGDSAMYLCASSLLGTSYEQYFGPGTRLTVT.

This clone was observed a handful of times. The chain couples TRBV3-1 (or the pseudogene TRBV3-2) to TRBJ1-3; 8 bases match TRBD1. Germline V lookup: CDR1 LGHDT, CDR2 YNNKEL (reference sequence). Trimming took 1 base from V and 2 from J; bases not matched to a gene: 7. This CDR3 contains 17 residues. CDR3 DNA sequence: TGTGCCAGCAGCCAAGTCTTAGGACAGGGCGCTGGAAACACCATATATTTT. This translates into CASSQVLGQGAGNTIYF.